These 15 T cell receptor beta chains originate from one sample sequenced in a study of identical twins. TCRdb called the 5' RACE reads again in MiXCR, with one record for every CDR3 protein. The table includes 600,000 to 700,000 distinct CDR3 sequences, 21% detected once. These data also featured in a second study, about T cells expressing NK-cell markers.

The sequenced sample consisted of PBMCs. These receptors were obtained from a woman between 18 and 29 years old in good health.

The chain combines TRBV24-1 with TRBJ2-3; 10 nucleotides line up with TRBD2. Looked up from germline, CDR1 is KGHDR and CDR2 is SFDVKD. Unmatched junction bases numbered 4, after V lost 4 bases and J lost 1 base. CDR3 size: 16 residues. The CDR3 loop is CATSEPGTSGTDTQYF. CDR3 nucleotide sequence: TGTGCCACCAGTGAACCCGGGACTAGCGGCACAGATACGCAGTATTTT.

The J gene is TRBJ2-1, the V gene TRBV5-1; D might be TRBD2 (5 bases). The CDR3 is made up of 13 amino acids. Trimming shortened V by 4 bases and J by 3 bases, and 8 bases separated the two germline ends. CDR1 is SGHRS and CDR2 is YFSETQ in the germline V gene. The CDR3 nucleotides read TGCGCCAGCAGCATACGGGACTACAATGAGCAGTTCTTC. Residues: CASSIRDYNEQFF.

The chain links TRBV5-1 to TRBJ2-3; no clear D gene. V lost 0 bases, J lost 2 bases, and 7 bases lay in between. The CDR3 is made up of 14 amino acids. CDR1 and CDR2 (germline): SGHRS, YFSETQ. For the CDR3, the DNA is TGCGCCAGCAGCTTGGTGCCCAACACAGATACGCAGTATTTT. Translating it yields CASSLVPNTDTQYF. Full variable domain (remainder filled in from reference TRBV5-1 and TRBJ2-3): KAGVTQTPRYLIKTRGQQVTLSCSPISGHRSVSWYQQTPGQGLQFLFEYFSETQRNKGNFPGRFSGRQFSNSRSEMNVSTLELGDSALYLCASSLVPNTDTQYFGPGTRLTVL.

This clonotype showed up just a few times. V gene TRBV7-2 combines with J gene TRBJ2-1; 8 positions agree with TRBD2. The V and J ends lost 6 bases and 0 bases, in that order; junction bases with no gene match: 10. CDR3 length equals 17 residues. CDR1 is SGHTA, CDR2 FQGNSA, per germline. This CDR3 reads CASRQGAGDLSYNEQFF. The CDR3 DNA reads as TGTGCCAGCAGACAAGGAGCGGGGGACCTCTCCTACAATGAGCAGTTCTTC.

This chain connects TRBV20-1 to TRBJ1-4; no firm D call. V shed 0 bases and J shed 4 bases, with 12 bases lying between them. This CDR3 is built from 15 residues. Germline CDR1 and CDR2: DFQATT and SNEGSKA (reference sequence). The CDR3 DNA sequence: TGCAGTGCTAGAGATTCTGGGGATTTTAATGAAAAACTGTTTTTT. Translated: CSARDSGDFNEKLFF.

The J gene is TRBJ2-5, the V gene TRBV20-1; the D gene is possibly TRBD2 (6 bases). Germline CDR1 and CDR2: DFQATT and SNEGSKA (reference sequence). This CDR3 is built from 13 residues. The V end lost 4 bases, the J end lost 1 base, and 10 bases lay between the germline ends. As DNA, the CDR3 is TGCAGTGCTATGGGTAGCGGCCAAGAGACCCAGTACTTC. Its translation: CSAMGSGQETQYF.

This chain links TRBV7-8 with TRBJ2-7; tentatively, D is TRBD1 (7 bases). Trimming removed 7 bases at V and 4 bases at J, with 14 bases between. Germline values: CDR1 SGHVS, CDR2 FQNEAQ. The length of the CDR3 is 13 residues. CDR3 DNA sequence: TGTGCCAGCAAGGGGGCCGGGGGATACGAGCAGTACTTC. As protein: CASKGAGGYEQYF.

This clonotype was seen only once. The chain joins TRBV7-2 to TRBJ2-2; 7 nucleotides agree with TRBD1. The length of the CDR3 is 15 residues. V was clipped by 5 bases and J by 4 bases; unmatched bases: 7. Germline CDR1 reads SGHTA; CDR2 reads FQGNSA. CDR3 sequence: CASSPLGGSTGELFF. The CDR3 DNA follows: TGTGCCAGCAGCCCCTTAGGGGGCTCCACCGGGGAGCTGTTTTTT.

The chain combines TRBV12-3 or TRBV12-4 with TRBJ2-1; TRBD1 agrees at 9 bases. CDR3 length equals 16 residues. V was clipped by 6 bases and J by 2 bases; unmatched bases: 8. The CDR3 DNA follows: TGTGCCAGCAGCCCCATGGGACAGGGACCCTACAATGAGCAGTTCTTC. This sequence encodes CASSPMGQGPYNEQFF.

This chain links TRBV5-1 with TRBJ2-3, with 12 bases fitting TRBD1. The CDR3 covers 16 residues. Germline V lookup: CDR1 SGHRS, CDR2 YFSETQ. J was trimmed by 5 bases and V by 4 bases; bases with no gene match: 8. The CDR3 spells CASSGGQGAPIDTQYF. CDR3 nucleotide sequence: TGCGCCAGCAGCGGGGGACAGGGGGCGCCGATAGATACGCAGTATTTT. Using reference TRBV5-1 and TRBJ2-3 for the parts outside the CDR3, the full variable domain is KAGVTQTPRYLIKTRGQQVTLSCSPISGHRSVSWYQQTPGQGLQFLFEYFSETQRNKGNFPGRFSGRQFSNSRSEMNVSTLELGDSALYLCASSGGQGAPIDTQYFGPGTRLTVL.

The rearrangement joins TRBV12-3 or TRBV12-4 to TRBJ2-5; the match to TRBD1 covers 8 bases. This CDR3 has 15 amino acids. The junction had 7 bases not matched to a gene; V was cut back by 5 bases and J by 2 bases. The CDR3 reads CASSVGQGLQETQYF. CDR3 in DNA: TGTGCCAGCAGTGTAGGACAGGGCCTACAAGAGACCCAGTACTTC.

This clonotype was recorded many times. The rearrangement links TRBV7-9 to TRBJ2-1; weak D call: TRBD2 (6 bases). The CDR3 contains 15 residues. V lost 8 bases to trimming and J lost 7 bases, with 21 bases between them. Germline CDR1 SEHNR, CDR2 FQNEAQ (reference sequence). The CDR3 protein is CASPRLEVRENEQFF. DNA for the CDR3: TGTGCCAGCCCCCGGTTGGAGGTTCGGGAGAATGAGCAGTTCTTC. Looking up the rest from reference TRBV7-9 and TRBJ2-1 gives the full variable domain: DTGVSQNPRHKITKRGQNVTFRCDPISEHNRLYWYRQTLGQGPEFLTYFQNEAQLEKSRLLSDRFSAERPKGSFSTLEIQRTEQGDSAMYLCASPRLEVRENEQFFGPGTRLTVL.

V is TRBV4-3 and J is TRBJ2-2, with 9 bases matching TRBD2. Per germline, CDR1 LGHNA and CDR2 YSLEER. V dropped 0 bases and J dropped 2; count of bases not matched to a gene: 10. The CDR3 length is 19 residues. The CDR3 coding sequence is TGCGCCAGCAGCCAAGAACCCCCGGCTAGCGGGGTAAACACCGGGGAGCTGTTTTTT. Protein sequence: CASSQEPPASGVNTGELFF.

The CDR3 coding sequence is TGCAGCTGGATGGGCGCGAACACTGAAGCTTTCTTT. It specifies CSWMGANTEAFF. V and J are TRBV29-1 and TRBJ1-1; D gene ambiguous. Trimming cost V 8 bases and J 1 base, with 11 bases left between them. The CDR3 runs 12 residues. Germline CDR1 SQVTM, CDR2 ANQGSEA. Together with reference TRBV29-1 and TRBJ1-1, the CDR3 gives the full variable domain: SAVISQKPSRDICQRGTSLTIQCQVDSQVTMMFWYRQQPGQSLTLIATANQGSEATYESGFVIDKFPISRPNLTFSTLTVSNMSPEDSSIYLCSWMGANTEAFFGQGTRLTVV.

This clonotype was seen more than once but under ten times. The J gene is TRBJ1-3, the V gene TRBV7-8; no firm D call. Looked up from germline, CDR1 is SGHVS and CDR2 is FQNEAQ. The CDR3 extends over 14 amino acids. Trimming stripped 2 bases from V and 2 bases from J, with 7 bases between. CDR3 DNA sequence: TGTGCCAGCAGCTTAAGGCAGGCTGGAAACACCATATATTTT. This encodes CASSLRQAGNTIYF.